The 19 T cell receptor beta chains presented below share a single source sample, sequenced in a study of post-analysis software for immune sequencing data. Study conclusions and caveats: Controls showed lower frequencies than patients for 5 or 6 TRBV segments, and TRBV5-6, TRBV5-1 and TRBV20-1 were among these.

Antigens for these TCRs are unknown. Carried by the TCR beta cDNA libraries were unique molecular identifiers. One entry per CDR3 protein, called by TCRdb with MiXCR from the PCR reads. The sample yields about 460,000 distinct CDR3 sequences, roughly 45% seen once. Input material: blood. The receptors derive from a girl aged 5-17 years with multiple sclerosis.

The table lists this clonotype with a few counts. The V gene is TRBV28, the J gene TRBJ2-7; 7 bases are a match to TRBD1. The germline V gene encodes CDR1 MDHEN and CDR2 SYDVKM. This CDR3 has 15 residues. The trim removed 5 bases at V and 0 bases at J, leaving 7 bases unmatched. The CDR3 DNA follows: TGTGCCAGCAGTCCCTTGGACAGGAGCTCCTACGAGCAGTACTTC. It translates to CASSPLDRSSYEQYF.

CDR3 DNA sequence: TGTGCCATCAGTGACCCAGGGGGCGATTTGAGGGAAAAACTGTTTTTT. This translates into CAISDPGGDLREKLFF. The chain has TRBV10-3 and TRBJ1-4; 8 bases fit TRBD1. J gave up 8 bases and V 3 bases, and 11 bases lay outside the gene matches. The CDR3 covers 16 residues. CDR1 is ENHRY and CDR2 is SYGVKD in the germline V gene.

In this sample, this clonotype turned up many times. The chain links TRBV27 to TRBJ1-1; D possibly corresponds to TRBD1 (5 bases). Germline CDR1 reads MNHEY; CDR2 reads SMNVEV (reference sequence). Trimming removed 6 bases from V and 2 bases from J, with 13 bases in between. The CDR3 runs 14 residues. The CDR3 DNA is TGTGCCAGCAGAGTCCAGGGCAGTAACACTGAAGCTTTCTTT. Protein sequence: CASRVQGSNTEAFF.

The J gene is TRBJ1-3, the V gene TRBV20-1; D is uncertain. The germline gives CDR1 DFQATT, CDR2 SNEGSKA (reference sequence). The V and J ends lost 3 bases and 0 bases respectively, with 12 bases between them. This CDR3 is built from 15 residues. The CDR3 DNA reads TGCAGTGCTAGTCCCGCAGGTATCTCTGGAAACACCATATATTTT. This translates into CSASPAGISGNTIYF.

This chain connects TRBV4-1 to TRBJ2-1; D unclear. Deletions cut 0 bases from V and 4 bases from J, with 4 bases between. The CDR3 contains 13 residues. Germline CDR1 MGHRA, CDR2 YSYEKL. The CDR3 DNA sequence: TGCGCCAGCAGCCAAGATCTGTACAATGAGCAGTTCTTC. This translates into CASSQDLYNEQFF.

V gene TRBV11-2 combines with J gene TRBJ2-7; 7 bases map to TRBD2. Trimming at V came to 3 bases and at J to 5 bases, leaving 10 bases not matched to a gene. The germline CDR1 and CDR2 sequences are SGHAT and FQNNGV. The CDR3 is 15 amino acids. In DNA, the CDR3 is TGTGCCAGCAGCTTTATAAGCGGGAAGGTCCACGAGCAGTACTTC. Residues: CASSFISGKVHEQYF.

This clonotype occurred a few times. This chain joins TRBV10-3 and TRBJ2-1; 8 bases fit TRBD1. V lost 4 bases, J lost 8 bases, and 13 bases stayed unmatched. This CDR3 contains 16 residues. Germline loops: CDR1 ENHRY, CDR2 SYGVKD. The CDR3 DNA follows: TGTGCCATCAGTGCTTTGGGACAGGCGCCAGGGGATGAGCAGTTCTTC. Translating gives CAISALGQAPGDEQFF.

The chain is built from TRBV4-1 and TRBJ2-1; 7 positions agree with TRBD1. The germline gives CDR1 MGHRA, CDR2 YSYEKL. The CDR3 has 14 amino acids. Trimming at V came to 4 bases and at J to 8 bases, leaving 8 bases not matched to a gene. CDR3 nucleotides: TGCGCCAGCAGCCCGGGACAGACTGTCGATGAGCAGTTCTTC. Translation gives CASSPGQTVDEQFF.

This clonotype was detected only a few times. The V call is TRBV11-2, the J call TRBJ2-5, with 10 bases fitting TRBD1. The CDR3 length is 15 residues. V was clipped by 5 bases and J by 5 bases; unmatched bases: 8. Germline values: CDR1 SGHAT, CDR2 FQNNGV. CDR3 in amino acids: CASSEDRGRVETQYF. The CDR3 nucleotides are TGTGCCAGCAGCGAGGACAGGGGGAGAGTGGAGACCCAGTACTTC.

This clonotype occurred a few times. The chain is built from TRBV5-5 and TRBJ2-7; 8 bases are a match to TRBD2. CDR1 is SGHKS, CDR2 YYEKEE, per germline (reference sequence). V shed 0 bases, J shed 2 bases, and the junction held 7 bases outside the gene matches. There are 16 residues in the CDR3. This CDR3 is CASSLVGSGNTYEQYF. The CDR3 DNA follows: TGTGCCAGCAGCTTGGTCGGTAGCGGGAACACCTACGAGCAGTACTTC.

The chain uses TRBV9 and TRBJ2-5; TRBD2 matches 9 bases. CDR1 SGDLS and CDR2 YYNGEE come from the germline V gene. CDR3 length equals 20 residues. V dropped 0 bases and J dropped 1; count of bases not matched to a gene: 16. This CDR3 reads CASSVGTPSLTSGFQETQYF. In nucleotides, the CDR3 is TGTGCCAGCAGCGTAGGGACCCCCTCGTTAACTAGCGGGTTCCAAGAGACCCAGTACTTC.

V usage is TRBV6-5 and J usage is TRBJ2-1; 10 positions agree with TRBD2. The V segment lost 0 bases and the J segment 7 bases; nucleotides outside the gene matches: 6. This CDR3 region has 16 residues. Germline CDR1 reads MNHEY; CDR2 reads SVGAGI. DNA of the CDR3: TGTGCCAGCAGTTACTCGGGACTAGCGAGAGCTAATGAGCAGTTCTTC. It yields the protein CASSYSGLARANEQFF.

The V and J genes are TRBV7-2 and TRBJ1-5; TRBD1 matches at 8 bases. The CDR3 consists of 15 residues. After removal of 5 bases from V and 1 base from J, the junction contained 4 bases not matched to a gene. CDR1 is SGHTA, CDR2 FQGNSA, per germline. The CDR3 sequence is CASSGTGPSNQPQHF. DNA of the CDR3: TGTGCCAGCAGCGGGACAGGTCCCAGCAATCAGCCCCAGCATTTT. Complete variable domain (other parts from reference TRBV7-2 and TRBJ1-5): GAGVSQSPSNKVTEKGKDVELRCDPISGHTALYWYRQSLGQGLEFLIYFQGNSAPDKSGLPSDRFSAERTGGSVSTLTIQRTQQEDSAVYLCASSGTGPSNQPQHFGDGTRLSIL.

This clonotype was seen a handful of times. This chain joins TRBV2 and TRBJ1-2; 7 bases fit TRBD1. V lost 2 bases, J lost 5 bases, and 8 bases stayed unmatched. The V gene's germline CDR1 is SNHLY and CDR2 FYNNEI. This CDR3 has 15 amino acids. The CDR3, as DNA: TGTGCCAGCAGTGAATGGGGAGGGGGCGCTTATGGCTACACCTTC. Translated, it gives CASSEWGGGAYGYTF.

The V and J genes are TRBV6-1 and TRBJ2-7; no reliable D call. The CDR3 sequence is 15 residues long. V dropped 1 base and J dropped 2 bases, with 12 bases sitting between them. Germline CDR1 and CDR2: MNHNS and SASEGT. The CDR3 DNA reads TGTGCCAGCAGTGAAGGGCATTACACAGCCTACGAGCAGTACTTC. Protein product: CASSEGHYTAYEQYF.

The rearrangement joins TRBV5-5 to TRBJ1-5; possible D gene TRBD1, 5 bases. The V and J ends lost 5 bases and 5 bases respectively, with 14 bases between them. Germline-derived CDR1 and CDR2 are SGHKS and YYEKEE (reference sequence). The length of the CDR3 is 14 residues. The CDR3 nucleotides read TGTGCCAGCAGTCCGACAGACCAATATCAGCCCCAGCATTTT. Its protein product is CASSPTDQYQPQHF. Using reference TRBV5-5 and TRBJ1-5 for the parts outside the CDR3, the full variable domain is DAGVTQSPTHLIKTRGQQVTLRCSPISGHKSVSWYQQVLGQGPQFIFQYYEKEERGRGNFPDRFSARQFPNYSSELNVNALLLGDSALYLCASSPTDQYQPQHFGDGTRLSIL.

This clonotype was counted a few times. V is TRBV10-3 and J is TRBJ2-3; 9 nucleotides align to TRBD2. CDR1 ENHRY and CDR2 SYGVKD come from the germline V gene. With 6 bases clipped from V and 7 bases from J, the junction kept 14 bases outside the gene matches. This CDR3 region has 16 residues. CDR3 nucleotides: TGTGCCATCAGCCACCCGGGACTAGCCTCAGGAAATACGCAGTATTTT. It yields the protein CAISHPGLASGNTQYF.

DNA of the CDR3: TGTGCCAGCAGCTTAGAACGCTACGAGCAGTACTTC. Translation gives CASSLERYEQYF. The V call is TRBV7-2, the J call TRBJ2-7; D uncertain. Trimming pared 1 base from V and 3 bases from J, leaving 4 bases between. Germline V CDR1 and CDR2: SGHTA, FQGNSA. There are 12 residues in the CDR3.

This clonotype showed up just a few times. The chain carries TRBV10-3 and TRBJ1-2; TRBD1 agrees at 7 bases. The V gene's germline CDR1 is ENHRY and CDR2 SYGVKD. The ends lost 5 bases at V and 7 bases at J; junction bases unmatched: 7. This CDR3 is built from 13 residues. CDR3 sequence: CAISPGQALGYTF. CDR3 sequence (DNA): TGTGCCATCAGTCCAGGACAGGCTCTTGGCTACACCTTC.